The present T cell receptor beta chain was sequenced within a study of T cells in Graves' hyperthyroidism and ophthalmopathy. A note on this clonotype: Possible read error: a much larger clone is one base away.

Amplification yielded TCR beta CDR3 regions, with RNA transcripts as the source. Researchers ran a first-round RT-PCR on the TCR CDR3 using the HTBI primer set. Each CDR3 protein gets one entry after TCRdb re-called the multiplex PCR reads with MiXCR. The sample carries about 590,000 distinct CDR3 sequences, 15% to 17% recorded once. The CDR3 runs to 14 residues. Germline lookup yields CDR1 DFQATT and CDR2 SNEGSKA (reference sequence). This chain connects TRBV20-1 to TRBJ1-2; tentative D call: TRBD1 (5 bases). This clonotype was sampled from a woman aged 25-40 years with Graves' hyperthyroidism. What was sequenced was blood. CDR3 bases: TGCAGTGCTCAAGAATTTCCAGGGAGCTATGACTACACCTTC. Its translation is CSAQEFPGSYDYTF.